These T cell receptor beta chains were read from a single sample in a study of T cell clones after liver transplantation. Here immunoSEQ multiplex PCR was the method, and the copy in TCRdb shows in-frame clones only, minus some. Of roughly 23,000 clones listed, 80% to 95% are singletons. The material sequenced was CD8+ T cells from blood, taken less than 26 months after liver transplant. These receptors all stem from a human patient who received a liver transplant. The graft donor may be the source of some T cells. CDR3s include the opening cysteine and the closing phenylalanine or tryptophan.

>TRBV27|TRBJ2-7
CASSLHPRQGDLEQYF
>TRBV7-8|TRBJ1-5
CASSPTGAGQPQHF
>TRBV28|TRBJ2-7
CASSLLGPGSYEQYF
>TRBV25-1|TRBJ2-1
CASSEQGAANEQFF
>TRBV6-5|TRBJ2-7
CASTSGLANYEQYF
>TRBV19|TRBJ2-3
CASSIVRFTDTQYF
>TRBV7-7|TRBJ2-3
CASSSGGSFDTQYF
>TRBV11-1|TRBJ1-1
CASSSYRGISINTEAFF
>TRBV4-1|TRBJ2-7
CASSPADRLKNEQYF
>TRBV11-2|TRBJ2-7
CASSPTQVGNEQYF
>TRBV13|TRBJ2-2
CASSFIGLARTGELFF
>TRBV5-4|TRBJ2-1
CASSPAGTSGRYNEQFF
>TRBV5-8|TRBJ2-1
CASSPRGSRHEQFF
>TRBV14|TRBJ2-1
CASSPGGAYNEQFF
>TRBV25-1|TRBJ2-1
CASSEYSSASSYNEQFF
>TRBV7-9|TRBJ2-5
CASSLRVSATQETQYF
>TRBV4-1|TRBJ2-5
CASSPDLEETQYF
>TRBV19|TRBJ2-7
CASSIGYTEQYF